The entry below gives a single TCR beta chain sequence along with its context. This clonotype was picked up many times. Its antigen remains undetermined. Base qualities are not at hand, and no much larger clone is one base apart. V was cut back by 5 bases and J by 9 bases, leaving a gap of 11 bases between them. CDR1 and CDR2, per the germline V gene, are SGHAT and FQNNGV. From the cysteine up to the phenylalanine, the CDR3 has a length of 12 residues. Only the CDR3 portion is preserved as DNA: 36 bases, with reading frame beginning at the first base. The library relied on 5' RACE. The sequencer was a NextSeq 500. To allow correction of PCR and sequencing errors, the TCR library protocol tagged every TCR cDNA molecule with a unique molecular identifier. In the original analysis: Decombinator tools were used for TCR identification, UMI-based error correction and CDR3 extraction. TCRs above a frequency of 2 per 1,000, corresponding to the top 1% of the tumor frequency distribution, were defined as expanded. Rényi diversity was computed with the R vegan package after subsampling each repertoire 100 times to 5,000 TCRs. CDR3 similarity networks were constructed using string-kernel similarity of amino acid triplets, with links drawn between CDR3s whose pairwise similarity was above 0.82. Using fastp trimming at Q25 and MiXCR clonotype assembly, TCRdb reanalyzed the public sequencing data and kept in-frame beta chains. For every CDR3 protein sequence, its rows merge into one entry that carries the most common genes and DNA. TCRdb, rather than the study authors, made the V and J calls. Here the sample has roughly 17,000 distinct CDR3 sequences; about 9.1% occur a single time. The ten largest clones capture 36% of the sample.

Explained via the paper, the time point label denotes: blood at routine non-recurrence follow-up after resection. For TCR sequencing, whole RNA was extracted from tumor and nontumor lung tissue, or from cryopreserved PBMC samples, and no cell sorting was done. A patient was chosen for TCR sequencing only when enough RNA was available from at least two tumor regions. These data are taken from a study of spatial heterogeneity in lung cancer (dated by TCRdb to between 2018 and 2020). Concerning the study at large: The donors were around 69 patients from the lung TRACERx cohort who had early-stage, untreated non-small cell lung cancer. Both alpha and beta chains were TCR-sequenced in a few hundred tumor regions, 64 matched nontumor lung samples and 45 to 60 PBMC samples obtained at surgery. In the raw uncorrected reads, each unique combination of TCR and UMI appeared on average more than ten times. Follow-up PBMC samples were sequenced whenever the samples were available, and the median time to follow-up was approximately 2 years after resection. TCR alpha and beta repertoires were quantitatively compared across multiple tumor regions, matched nontumor lung and blood in non-small cell lung cancer. Nonsynonymous mutation counts, determined by whole-exome sequencing of tumor tissue, were related to TCR repertoire features. Beta-chain transcripts were consistently detected in greater numbers than alpha-chain transcripts, which likely reflects a higher abundance of beta-chain transcripts. What the study reported, not specific to this receptor: Additional single-cell paired TCR alpha and beta sequencing was considered necessary to confirm, at a functional level, the hypothesis that regional TCRs recognize regional mutations. Comparisons of baseline and follow-up blood repertoires included only 11 to 15 patients. Ubiquitous expanded tumor TCRs were detected in blood more often at tumor resection than at routine follow-up.

The chain is assembled from TRBV11-2 and TRBJ2-1; no D gene call is confident. This receptor was taken from a female donor with early-stage non-small cell lung cancer. Sequencing used PBMCs, obtained at follow-up. The encoded CDR3 is CASSRARSEQFF. The nucleotide sequence reads TGTGCCAGCAGCCGCGCCAGGAGTGAGCAGTTCTTC.